Listed below are T cell receptor beta chains from one sample, sequenced in a study of cytomegalovirus exposure and HLA in healthy donors. TCRdb's copy holds only in-frame clones and misses some; the assay was immunoSEQ multiplex PCR. The sample table includes about 130,000 clones. The specimen sequenced was PBMCs. All receptors come from a woman aged 40 to 49 in good health and CMV-seropositive. The CDR3 runs from the conserved cysteine through the conserved F or W. A D gene is named only where the DNA matches it firmly.

TRBJ2-1 | . | TRBV19 | TGTGCCAGTAGTATGTGGGGAGCAAACATCAATGAGCAGTTCTTC | CASSMWGANINEQFF
TRBJ2-7 | TRBD1 | TRBV5-6 | TGTGCCAGCAGCGCGGCGACAGGGGCTCCCAACGAGCAGTACTTC | CASSAATGAPNEQYF
TRBJ2-6 | . | TRBV28 | TGTGCCAGCTCAGTCCGCTCTGGGGCCAACGTCCTGACTTTC | CASSVRSGANVLTF
TRBJ2-2 | . | TRBV7-4 | TGTGCCAGCAGCTGCTGGGGGCTGAACACCGGGGAGCTGTTTTTT | CASSCWGLNTGELFF
TRBJ2-5 | . | TRBV21-1 | TGTGCCAGCAGCAAAGAAAATACAGGGAAGAGGGACCAAGAGACCCAGTACTTC | CASSKENTGKRDQETQYF
TRBJ2-7 | . | TRBV6-1 | TGTGCCAGCAGTGAAGCGTCTGCGGACACTTCCTACGAGCAGTACTTC | CASSEASADTSYEQYF
TRBJ2-7 | . | TRBV18 | TGTGCCAGCTCCAGGAACATGGACAGCCACTCCTACGAGCAGTACTTC | CASSRNMDSHSYEQYF
TRBJ1-3 | . | TRBV21-1 | . | CASSKVVGQGTRNTIYF
TRBJ2-7 | . | TRBV4-1 | TGCGCCAGCAGCCGGTTCGGAGATTCCTACGAGCAGTACTTC | CASSRFGDSYEQYF
TRBJ1-1 | . | TRBV14 | TGTGCCAGCAGCCAGCAGGGGCCACCTGAAGCTTTCTTT | CASSQQGPPEAFF
TRBJ2-3 | . | TRBV7-2 | TGTGCCAGCAGCTTAGTATCTAGCACAGATACGCAGTATTTT | CASSLVSSTDTQYF
TRBJ2-1 | . | TRBV6-4 | TGTGCCAGCAGTCCACACCCGCTCTCCTACAATGAGCAGTTCTTC | CASSPHPLSYNEQFF
TRBJ2-7 | . | TRBV7-9 | TGTGCCAGCAGCTTAACTAAGGGGGCGGGGGAGCAGTACTTC | CASSLTKGAGEQYF
TRBJ2-1 | . | TRBV2 | TGTGCCAGCAGTGAGGCGGGGTCCTACAATGAGCAGTTCTTC | CASSEAGSYNEQFF
TRBJ2-7 | . | TRBV27 | TGTGCCAGCAAAAGGTTGGGGCAATACGAGCAGTACTTC | CASKRLGQYEQYF
TRBJ1-1 | TRBD1 | TRBV6-1 | TGTGCCAGCAAGGACAGGGAGAACACTGAAGCTTTCTTT | CASKDRENTEAFF
TRBJ2-7 | TRBD1 | TRBV10-1 | TGCGCCAGCAGTGAGTCGAAAAGGGACAGAGAGTACTTC | CASSESKRDREYF
TRBJ2-7 | TRBD2 | TRBV2 | TGTGCCAGCAGCGCTAGCGGGAGTACATCCTACGAGCAGTACTTC | CASSASGSTSYEQYF
TRBJ2-1 | . | TRBV28 | TGTGCCAGCAGCAGCGGGCCCATCAATGAGCAGTTCTTC | CASSSGPINEQFF
TRBJ2-3 | . | TRBV7-3 | TGTGCCAGCAGCCCCCTGAATACTAGCCCCGATACGCAGTATTTT | CASSPLNTSPDTQYF
TRBJ1-1 | . | TRBV18 | TGTGCCAGCTCACCAGCCGAGGGCGGGGGAGCTTTCTTT | CASSPAEGGGAFF
TRBJ1-4 | . | TRBV5-1 | TGCGCCAGCAGCTTGACTACGGGAGGAAATACAGCTAATGAAAAACTGTTTTTT | CASSLTTGGNTANEKLFF
TRBJ1-5 | TRBD1 | TRBV7-6 | TGTGCCAGCAGCCCCGGAGTAGGGGGCTATAGCAATCAGCCCCAGCATTTT | CASSPGVGGYSNQPQHF
TRBJ1-1 | . | TRBV7-2 | TGTGCCAGCAGCTTAGGAGGGGGCACTGAAGCTTTCTTT | CASSLGGGTEAFF
TRBJ2-1 | TRBD2 | TRBV6-1 | TGTGCCAGCAGTAGGACTAGGCAGAACGAGCAGTTCTTC | CASSRTRQNEQFF
TRBJ1-5 | . | TRBV30 | TGTGCCTGGAGCCACCCGGGGGGTAATCAGCCCCAGCATTTT | CAWSHPGGNQPQHF
TRBJ1-4 | . | TRBV6-5 | TGTGCCTGCCGACAGGTAGTAGGCGGACGACTGTTTTTT | CACRQVVGGRLFF
TRBJ2-5 | . | TRBV29-1 | TGCAGCTCATACAGGGCTTTGGGGGAGACCCAGTACTTC | CSSYRALGETQYF
TRBJ1-2 | . | TRBV7-2 | TGTGCCAGCAGCCCTAGAGGAGGAAACTATGGCTACACCTTC | CASSPRGGNYGYTF
TRBJ1-1 | TRBD1 | TRBV18 | TGTGCCAGCTCACCGACTCCGACAGGGGGCGAAATAATAGGCACTGAAGCTTTCTTT | CASSPTPTGGEIIGTEAFF
TRBJ1-2 | TRBD1 | TRBV28 | TGTGCCAGCAGTTCCGACAGGGGCCCCCCAAACTATGGCTACACCTTC | CASSSDRGPPNYGYTF
TRBJ1-1 | . | TRBV7-9 | TGTGCCAGCAACCTTCAGGGCCCGAACACTGAAGCTTTCTTT | CASNLQGPNTEAFF
TRBJ1-2 | . | TRBV5-5 | TGTGCCAGCAGCTCCCCGGGGGGGCTGAAAGATGGCTACACCTTC | CASSSPGGLKDGYTF
TRBJ1-1 | . | TRBV6-6 | TGTGCCAGCAGTTACCGGGACACTAACACTGAAGCTTTCTTT | CASSYRDTNTEAFF
TRBJ2-1 | TRBD2 | TRBV27 | TGTGCCAGCAGTCCTGGGACTAGCGTGAGCTCCTACAATGAGCAGTTCTTC | CASSPGTSVSSYNEQFF
TRBJ1-5 | . | TRBV6-5 | TGTGCCAGCCAAGGAGACGGCAATCAGCCCCAGCATTTT | CASQGDGNQPQHF
TRBJ1-2 | . | TRBV27 | TGCGCCAGCAGTTTATCCGGCTATGGCTACACCTTC | CASSLSGYGYTF
TRBJ2-3 | TRBD2 | TRBV5-4 | TGTGCCAGCAGCGGAATAGCGGGAGTTCGAACAGATACGCAGTATTTT | CASSGIAGVRTDTQYF
TRBJ2-7 | TRBD1 | TRBV19 | TGTGCCAGTAGTACTACAGGGGGCATCGACGAGCAGTACTTC | CASSTTGGIDEQYF
TRBJ1-2 | TRBD1 | TRBV5-6 | TGTGCCAGCAGCTTGGGGGGACAGACAAACTATGGCTACACCTTC | CASSLGGQTNYGYTF
TRBJ1-5 | . | TRBV11-2 | TGTGCCAGCAGCCTCGGACAGAATAGCAATCAGCCCCAGCATTTT | CASSLGQNSNQPQHF
TRBJ2-7 | TRBD1 | TRBV29-1 | TGCAGCGTTGCGACAGGGTCACACGAGCAGTACTTC | CSVATGSHEQYF